The next 8 T cell receptor beta chains were all read from a single sample in a study of response to subunit inactivated influenza vaccine. In TCRdb, the RT-PCR reads were re-called with MiXCR into one record per CDR3 protein. This table has over 400,000 distinct CDR3 sequences, approximately 11% appearing once. The sample here was PBMCs from blood, taken more than 35 days after vaccination. All receptors come from a man aged 50-60 years who received an inactivated influenza vaccine.

This clonotype has more than one count but fewer than ten. The gene calls are TRBV25-1 and TRBJ2-2; D is unresolved. The germline CDR1 and CDR2 sequences are MGHDK and SYGVNS. The CDR3 loop spans 14 amino acids. The V and J ends lost 7 bases and 1 base respectively, with 10 bases between them. Here the CDR3 DNA reads TGTGCCAGCATGGAACGGAGGAACACCGGGGAGCTGTTTTTT. Translating gives CASMERRNTGELFF.

The chain links TRBV7-6 to TRBJ2-7; possibly TRBD2 for D (5 bases). Germline lookup yields CDR1 SGHVS and CDR2 FNYEAQ. This CDR3 is 14 amino acids long. Trimming took 4 bases from V and 2 from J, leaving 12 bases between them. CDR3 sequence: CASSSWTEAYEQYF. Written as DNA, the CDR3 is TGTGCCAGCAGCTCCTGGACTGAGGCCTACGAGCAGTACTTC.

In its sample, this clonotype was seen a few times. This chain joins TRBV7-2 and TRBJ2-7; maybe TRBD1 (6 bases). The CDR3 sequence is 16 residues long. V lost 0 bases and J lost 5, with 17 bases in between. Germline-derived CDR1 and CDR2 are SGHTA and FQGNSA. As DNA, the CDR3 is TGTGCCAGCAGCTTAGCCCTCAGGGGCGGGTCCCACGAGCAGTACTTC. It translates to CASSLALRGGSHEQYF. Full variable domain (missing parts from reference TRBV7-2 and TRBJ2-7): GAGVSQSPSNKVTEKGKDVELRCDPISGHTALYWYRQSLGQGLEFLIYFQGNSAPDKSGLPSDRFSAERTGGSVSTLTIQRTQQEDSAVYLCASSLALRGGSHEQYFGPGTRLTVT.

This clonotype was detected only a few times. The chain combines TRBV12-3 or TRBV12-4 with TRBJ2-7; possible D gene TRBD2, 6 bases. This CDR3 is built from 13 residues. The V end was cut by 3 bases, the J end by 6 bases, with 12 bases between. CDR3 in amino acids: CASSLGTPPEQYF. In DNA form, the CDR3 reads TGTGCCAGCAGTTTGGGGACTCCCCCCGAGCAGTACTTC.

This chain links TRBV20-1 with TRBJ2-1; 10 positions agree with TRBD2. The ends lost 3 bases at V and 0 bases at J; junction bases unmatched: 5. This CDR3 contains 16 residues. The germline V gene has CDR1 DFQATT and CDR2 SNEGSKA (reference sequence). The CDR3 here is CSASWPSGGSYNEQFF. CDR3 DNA sequence: TGCAGTGCTAGTTGGCCTAGCGGGGGCTCCTACAATGAGCAGTTCTTC.

J is TRBJ2-1 and V is TRBV20-1; 9 positions agree with TRBD1. The CDR3 spans 13 residues. Germline V gene lookup returns CDR1 DFQATT and CDR2 SNEGSKA (reference sequence). V lost 3 bases, J lost 9 bases, and 6 bases stayed unmatched. CDR3 coding DNA: TGCAGTGCTAGCGACAGGGGGGGCGGTGAGCAGTTCTTC. This translates into CSASDRGGGEQFF.

The chain couples TRBV5-1 to TRBJ1-5, with 8 bases matching TRBD1. This CDR3 spans 14 amino acids. Germline V gene data show CDR1 as SGHRS and CDR2 as YFSETQ. The ends lost 5 bases at V and 3 bases at J; junction bases unmatched: 4. CDR3 sequence (DNA): TGCGCCAGCAGTGAGACAGGGGACAATCAGCCCCAGCATTTT. This codes for CASSETGDNQPQHF.

This clonotype was detected ten times or more. CDR3 DNA: TGTGCCAGCAGCGGGACAGCTGGAAACACCATATATTTT. Translated: CASSGTAGNTIYF. The rearrangement joins TRBV12-3 or TRBV12-4 to TRBJ1-3; 7 bases map to TRBD1. V lost 6 bases, J lost 2 bases, and 1 base stayed unmatched. This CDR3 is 13 amino acids long.